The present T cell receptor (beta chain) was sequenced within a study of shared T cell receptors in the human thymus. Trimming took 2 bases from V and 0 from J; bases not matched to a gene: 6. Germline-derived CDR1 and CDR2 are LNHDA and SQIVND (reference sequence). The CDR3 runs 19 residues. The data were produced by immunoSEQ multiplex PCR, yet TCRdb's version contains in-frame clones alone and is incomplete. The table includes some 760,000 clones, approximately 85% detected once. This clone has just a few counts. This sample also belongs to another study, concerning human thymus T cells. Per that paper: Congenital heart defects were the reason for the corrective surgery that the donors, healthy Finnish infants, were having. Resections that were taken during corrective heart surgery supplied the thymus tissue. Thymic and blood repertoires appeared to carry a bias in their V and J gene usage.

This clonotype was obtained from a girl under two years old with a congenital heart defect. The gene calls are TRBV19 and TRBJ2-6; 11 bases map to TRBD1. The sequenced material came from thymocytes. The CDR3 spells CASSITGQGGGSGANVLTF. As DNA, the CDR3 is TGTGCCAGTAGTATAACGGGACAGGGGGGTGGCTCTGGGGCCAACGTCCTGACTTTC. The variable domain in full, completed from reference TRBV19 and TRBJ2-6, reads DGGITQSPKYLFRKEGQNVTLSCEQNLNHDAMYWYRQDPGQGLRLIYYSQIVNDFQKGDIAEGYSVSREKKESFPLTVTSAQKNPTAFYLCASSITGQGGGSGANVLTFGAGSRLTVL.